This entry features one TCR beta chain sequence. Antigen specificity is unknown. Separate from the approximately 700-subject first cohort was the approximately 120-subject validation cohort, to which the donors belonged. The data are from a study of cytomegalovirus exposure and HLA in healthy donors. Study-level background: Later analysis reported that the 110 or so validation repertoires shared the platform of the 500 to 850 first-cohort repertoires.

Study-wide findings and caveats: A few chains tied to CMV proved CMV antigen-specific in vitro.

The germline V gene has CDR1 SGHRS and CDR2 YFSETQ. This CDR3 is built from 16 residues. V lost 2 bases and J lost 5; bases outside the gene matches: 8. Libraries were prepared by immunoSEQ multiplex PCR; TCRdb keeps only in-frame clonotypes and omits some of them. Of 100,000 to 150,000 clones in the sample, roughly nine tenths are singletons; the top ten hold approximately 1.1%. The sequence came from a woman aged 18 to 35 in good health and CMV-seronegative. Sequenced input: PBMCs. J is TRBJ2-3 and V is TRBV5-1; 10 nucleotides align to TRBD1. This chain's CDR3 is CASSLPRQGALDTQYF. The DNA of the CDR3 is TGCGCCAGCAGCTTACCTCGACAGGGGGCTCTAGATACGCAGTATTTT.